This TCR beta chain derives from a study of long-term antiretroviral therapy in people with HIV. General study findings and limits: Repertoires looked antigen-experienced, with only a slight naive shift after ART. Post-ART diversity increased but stayed below transplant donor controls.

Survey-level resolution applied to immunoSEQ assay v3.0. Profiled with immunoSEQ multiplex PCR; TCRdb holds only in-frame clones, not every one. The table lists tens of thousands of clones, 90% of them singletons. With regard to this clone: Its antigen is unknown.

Germline V CDR1 and CDR2: SQVTM, ANQGSEA. Deletions cut 6 bases from V and 1 base from J, with 9 bases between. The CDR3 spans 12 residues. The origin of this receptor is a middle-aged woman with HIV. Here the sequenced sample was unsorted PBMCs, taken 5 to 5.5 years after starting antiretroviral therapy. The chain has TRBV29-1 and TRBJ1-1, with D uncertain. In DNA, the CDR3 is TGCAGCGTAAAGGCAGGGAACACTGAAGCTTTCTTT. Translation gives CSVKAGNTEAFF.